The sequence of this T cell receptor beta chain was determined in a study of identical twins. This CDR3 is 16 amino acids long. V was trimmed by 4 bases and J by 0 bases, leaving 13 bases between them. Germline V gives CDR1 MGHDK, CDR2 SYGVNS. Study-wide results and limits: Beta out-of-frame sequences showed weaker excess twin sharing. Compared with models, monozygotic twins showed more out-of-frame TCR alpha sharing.

One entry per CDR3 protein, called by TCRdb with MiXCR from the 5' RACE reads. The sample records roughly 470,000 distinct CDR3 sequences, roughly 13% being singletons. As for this clonotype: Antigen specificity is unknown.

These same data were also listed under a study on yellow fever vaccine responses in identical twins.

This TCR derives from a woman aged 18 to 35 in good health. The sample was CD4+ T cells sorted from blood. The chain joins TRBV25-1 to TRBJ2-1; no definite D call. The CDR3 region is CASSGNGRHSYNEQFF. CDR3 DNA: TGTGCCAGCAGTGGAAATGGGCGGCACTCCTACAATGAGCAGTTCTTC.